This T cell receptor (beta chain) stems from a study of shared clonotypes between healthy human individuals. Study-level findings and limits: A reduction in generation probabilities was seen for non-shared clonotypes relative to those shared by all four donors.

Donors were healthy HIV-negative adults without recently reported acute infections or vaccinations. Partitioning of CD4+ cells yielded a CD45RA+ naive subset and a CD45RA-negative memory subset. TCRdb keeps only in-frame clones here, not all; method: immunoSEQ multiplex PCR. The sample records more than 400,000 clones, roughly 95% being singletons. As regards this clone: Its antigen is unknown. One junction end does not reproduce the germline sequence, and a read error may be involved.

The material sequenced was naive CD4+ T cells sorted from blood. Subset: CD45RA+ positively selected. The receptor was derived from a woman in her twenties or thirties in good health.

In nucleotides, the CDR3 is TGTGCCAGCAGCCCTGCGGACGCCTCAAGGCTCTTC. Translating it yields CASSPADASRLF. The V and J genes are TRBV7-9 and TRBJ2-1; no definite D call. Germline CDR1 and CDR2: SEHNR and FQNEAQ (reference sequence). CDR3 length: 12 amino acids.